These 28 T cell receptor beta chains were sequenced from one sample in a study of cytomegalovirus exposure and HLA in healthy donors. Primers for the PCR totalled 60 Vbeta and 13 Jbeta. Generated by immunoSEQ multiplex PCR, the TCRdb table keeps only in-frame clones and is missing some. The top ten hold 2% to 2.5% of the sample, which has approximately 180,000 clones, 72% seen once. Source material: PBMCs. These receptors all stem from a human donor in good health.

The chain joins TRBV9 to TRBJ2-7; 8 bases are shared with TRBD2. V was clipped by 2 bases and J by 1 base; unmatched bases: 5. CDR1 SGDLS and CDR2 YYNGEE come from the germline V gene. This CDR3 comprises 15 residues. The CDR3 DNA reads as TGTGCCAGCAGCGTCGGGGGGGGCGGATCCTACGAGCAGTACTTC. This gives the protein CASSVGGGGSYEQYF.

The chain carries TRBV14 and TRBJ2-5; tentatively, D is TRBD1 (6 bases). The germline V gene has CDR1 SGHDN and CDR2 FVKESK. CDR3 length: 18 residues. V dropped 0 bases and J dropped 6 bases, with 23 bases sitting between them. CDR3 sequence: CASSQDLRVFQGQQTQYF. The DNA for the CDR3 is TGTGCCAGCAGCCAAGATCTAAGGGTGTTTCAGGGGCAGCAGACCCAGTACTTC.

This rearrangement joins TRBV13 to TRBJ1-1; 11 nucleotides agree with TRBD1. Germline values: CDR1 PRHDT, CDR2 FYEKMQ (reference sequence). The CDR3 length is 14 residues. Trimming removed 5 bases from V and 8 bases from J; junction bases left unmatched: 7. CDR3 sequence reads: CASSSKDRGREAFF. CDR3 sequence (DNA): TGTGCCAGCAGCAGCAAGGACAGGGGGCGAGAAGCTTTCTTT.

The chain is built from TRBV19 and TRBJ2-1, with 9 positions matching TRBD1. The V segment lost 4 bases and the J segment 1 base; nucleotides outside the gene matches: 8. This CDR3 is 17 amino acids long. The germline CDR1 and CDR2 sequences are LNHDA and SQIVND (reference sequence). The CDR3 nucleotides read TGTGCCAGTAGTAGCCCCCGGACAGGGGCATCCTACAATGAGCAGTTCTTC. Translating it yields CASSSPRTGASYNEQFF.

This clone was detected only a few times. The CDR3 is CASSYSSRTEAFF. DNA for the CDR3: TGTGCCAGCAGTTACTCGTCGAGGACTGAAGCTTTCTTT. The chain has TRBV6-5 and TRBJ1-1, with D unclear. CDR1 is MNHEY, CDR2 SVGAGI, per germline. V gave up 0 bases and J gave up 5 bases, with 7 bases separating them. This CDR3 spans 13 amino acids.

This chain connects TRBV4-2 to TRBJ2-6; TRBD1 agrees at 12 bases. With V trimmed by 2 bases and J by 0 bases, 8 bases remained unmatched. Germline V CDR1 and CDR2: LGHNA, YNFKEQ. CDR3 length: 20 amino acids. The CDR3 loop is CASSQYSGTGGFSGANVLTF. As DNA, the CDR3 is TGTGCCAGCAGCCAATATTCCGGGACAGGGGGCTTCTCTGGGGCCAACGTCCTGACTTTC.

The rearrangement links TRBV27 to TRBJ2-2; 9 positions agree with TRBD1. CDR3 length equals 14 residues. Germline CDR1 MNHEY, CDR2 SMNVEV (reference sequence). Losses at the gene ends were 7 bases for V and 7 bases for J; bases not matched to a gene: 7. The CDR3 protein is CASKVQGAGGELFF. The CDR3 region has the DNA TGTGCCAGCAAAGTACAGGGGGCGGGCGGGGAGCTGTTTTTT.

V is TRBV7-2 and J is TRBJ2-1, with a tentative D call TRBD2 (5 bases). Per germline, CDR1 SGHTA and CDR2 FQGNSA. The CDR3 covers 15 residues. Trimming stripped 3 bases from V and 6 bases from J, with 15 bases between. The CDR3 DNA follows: TGTGCCAGCAGCTTTCCCCCGCTAGGAGGCAATGAGCAGTTCTTC. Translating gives CASSFPPLGGNEQFF.

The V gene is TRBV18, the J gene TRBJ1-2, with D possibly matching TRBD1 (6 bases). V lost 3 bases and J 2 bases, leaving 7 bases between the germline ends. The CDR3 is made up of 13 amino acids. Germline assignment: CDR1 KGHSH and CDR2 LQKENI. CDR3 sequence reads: CASSPDSNYGYTF. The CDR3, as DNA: TGTGCCAGCTCACCGGACAGCAACTATGGCTACACCTTC.

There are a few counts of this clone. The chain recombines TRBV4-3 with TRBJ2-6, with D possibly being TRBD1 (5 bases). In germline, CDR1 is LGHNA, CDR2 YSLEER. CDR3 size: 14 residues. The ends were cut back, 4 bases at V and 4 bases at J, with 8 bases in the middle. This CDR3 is CASSPQEGANVLTF. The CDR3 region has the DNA TGCGCCAGCAGCCCACAGGAAGGGGCCAACGTCCTGACTTTC.

The DNA of the CDR3 is TGCGCCAGCAGCCAAGAAAGGAGGGATCTCCAGTTCTTC. It is translated as CASSQERRDLQFF. The V and J genes are TRBV4-3 and TRBJ2-1; tentative D call: TRBD2 (6 bases). CDR3 length: 13 residues. The V end lost 0 bases, the J end lost 13 bases, and 13 bases lay between the germline ends. Germline CDR1 and CDR2: LGHNA and YSLEER.

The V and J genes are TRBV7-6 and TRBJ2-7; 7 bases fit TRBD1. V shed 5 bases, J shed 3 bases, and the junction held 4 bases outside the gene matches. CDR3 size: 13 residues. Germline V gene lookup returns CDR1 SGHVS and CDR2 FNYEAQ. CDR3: CASSPRQGYEQYF. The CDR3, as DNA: TGTGCCAGCAGCCCAAGACAGGGCTACGAGCAGTACTTC.

The CDR3, as DNA: TGTGCCAGTAGTATAGGGCCCGCCCAGCCCCAGCATTTT. This codes for CASSIGPAQPQHF. V is TRBV19 and J is TRBJ1-5; D uncertain. This CDR3 has 13 residues. V was pared by 1 base and J by 7 bases, with 8 bases between. Germline V gives CDR1 LNHDA, CDR2 SQIVND (reference sequence).

Here the CDR3 DNA reads TGTGCCATCAGTGAGTCAAGAGGACAGGCCGCAGGGGAGCAGTACTTC. It specifies CAISESRGQAAGEQYF. The genes are TRBV10-3 and TRBJ2-7; 7 bases fit TRBD1. The V segment lost 0 bases and the J segment 7 bases; nucleotides outside the gene matches: 12. This CDR3 is 16 amino acids long. The germline gives CDR1 ENHRY, CDR2 SYGVKD.

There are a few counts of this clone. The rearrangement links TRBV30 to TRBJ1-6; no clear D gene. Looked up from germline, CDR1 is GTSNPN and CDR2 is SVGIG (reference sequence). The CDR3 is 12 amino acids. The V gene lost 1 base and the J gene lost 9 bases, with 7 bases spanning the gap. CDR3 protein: CAWSGAASPLHF. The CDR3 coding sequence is TGTGCCTGGAGTGGGGCTGCTTCACCCCTCCACTTT.

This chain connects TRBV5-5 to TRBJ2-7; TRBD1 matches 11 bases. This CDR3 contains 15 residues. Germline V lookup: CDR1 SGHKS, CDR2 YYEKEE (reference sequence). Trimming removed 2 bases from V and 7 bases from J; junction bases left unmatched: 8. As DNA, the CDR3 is TGTGCCAGCAGCTTCCGGGACAGGGGGATTGGGGAGCAGTACTTC. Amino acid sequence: CASSFRDRGIGEQYF.

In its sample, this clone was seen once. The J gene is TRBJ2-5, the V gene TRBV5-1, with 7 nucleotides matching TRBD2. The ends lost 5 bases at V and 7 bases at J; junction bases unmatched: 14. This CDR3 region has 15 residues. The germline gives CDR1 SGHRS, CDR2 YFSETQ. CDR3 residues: CASRQSGDTGGTQYF. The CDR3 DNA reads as TGCGCCAGCAGACAGAGCGGGGATACCGGGGGGACCCAGTACTTC.

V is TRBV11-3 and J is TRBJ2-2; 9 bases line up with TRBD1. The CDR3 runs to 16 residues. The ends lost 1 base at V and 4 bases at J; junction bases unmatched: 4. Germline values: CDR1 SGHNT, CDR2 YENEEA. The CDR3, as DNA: TGTGCCAGCAGCTTAGGCTTACAGGGGGCCACCGGGGAGCTGTTTTTT. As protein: CASSLGLQGATGELFF.

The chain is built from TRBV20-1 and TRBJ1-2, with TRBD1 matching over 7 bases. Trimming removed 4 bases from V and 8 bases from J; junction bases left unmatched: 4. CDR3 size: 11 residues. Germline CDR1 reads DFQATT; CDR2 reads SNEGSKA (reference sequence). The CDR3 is CSAKIGGGYTF. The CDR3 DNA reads TGCAGTGCTAAGATAGGGGGCGGCTACACCTTC.

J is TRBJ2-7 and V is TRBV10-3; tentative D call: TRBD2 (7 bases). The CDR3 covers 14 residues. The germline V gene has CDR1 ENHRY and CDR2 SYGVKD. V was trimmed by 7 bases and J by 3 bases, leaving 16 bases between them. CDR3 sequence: CAIKRAGAHYEQYF. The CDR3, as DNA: TGTGCCATCAAGAGGGCGGGGGCTCACTACGAGCAGTACTTC.

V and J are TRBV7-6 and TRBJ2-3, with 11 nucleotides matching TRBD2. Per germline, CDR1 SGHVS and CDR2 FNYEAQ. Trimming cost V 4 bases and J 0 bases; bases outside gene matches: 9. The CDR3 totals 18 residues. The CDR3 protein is CASSSGTSGATSTDTQYF. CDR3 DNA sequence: TGTGCCAGCAGCTCGGGGACTAGCGGAGCCACTAGCACAGATACGCAGTATTTT.

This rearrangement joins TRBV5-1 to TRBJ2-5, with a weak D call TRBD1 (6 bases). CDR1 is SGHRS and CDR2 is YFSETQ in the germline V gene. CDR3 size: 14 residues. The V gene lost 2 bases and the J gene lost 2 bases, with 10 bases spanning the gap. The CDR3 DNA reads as TGCGCCAGCAGCTTAAACACAGGGCAAGAGACCCAGTACTTC. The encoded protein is CASSLNTGQETQYF.

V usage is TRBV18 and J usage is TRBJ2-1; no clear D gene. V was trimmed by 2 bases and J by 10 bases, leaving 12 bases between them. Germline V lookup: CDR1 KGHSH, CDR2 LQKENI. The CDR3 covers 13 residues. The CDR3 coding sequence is TGTGCCAGCTCACCAAGAAACAGAGACGAGCAGTTCTTC. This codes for CASSPRNRDEQFF.

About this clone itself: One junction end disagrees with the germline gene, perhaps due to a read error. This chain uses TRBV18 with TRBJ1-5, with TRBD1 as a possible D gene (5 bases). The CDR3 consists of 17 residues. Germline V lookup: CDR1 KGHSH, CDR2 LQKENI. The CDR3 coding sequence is TGTGCCAGCTCACCAAACTGGGGGGGAAGAAGCAATCGGCCCCAGCATTTT. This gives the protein CASSPNWGGRSNRPQHF.

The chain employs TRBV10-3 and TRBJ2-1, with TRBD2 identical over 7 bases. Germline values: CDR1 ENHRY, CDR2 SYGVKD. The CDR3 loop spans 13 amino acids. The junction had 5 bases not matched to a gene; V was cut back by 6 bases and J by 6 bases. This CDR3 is CAIRTSQGNEQFF. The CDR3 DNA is TGTGCCATCAGGACTAGCCAGGGCAATGAGCAGTTCTTC.

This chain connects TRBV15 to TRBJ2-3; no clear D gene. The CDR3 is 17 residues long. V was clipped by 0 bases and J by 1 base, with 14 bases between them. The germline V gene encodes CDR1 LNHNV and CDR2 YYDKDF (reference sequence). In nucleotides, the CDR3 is TGTGCCACCAGCAGAGATATGTCAATACTACGCACAGATACGCAGTATTTT. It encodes CATSRDMSILRTDTQYF. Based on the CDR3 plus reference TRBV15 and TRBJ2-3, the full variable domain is DAMVIQNPRYQVTQFGKPVTLSCSQTLNHNVMYWYQQKSSQAPKLLFHYYDKDFNNEADTPDNFQSRRPNTSFCFLDIRSPGLGDTAMYLCATSRDMSILRTDTQYFGPGTRLTVL.

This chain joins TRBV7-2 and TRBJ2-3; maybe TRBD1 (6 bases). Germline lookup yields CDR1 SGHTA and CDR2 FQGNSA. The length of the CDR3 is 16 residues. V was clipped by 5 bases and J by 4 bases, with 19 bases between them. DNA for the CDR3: TGTGCCAGCAGCCCAACCACAGGGCTTGGGCCAGATACGCAGTATTTT. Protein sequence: CASSPTTGLGPDTQYF.

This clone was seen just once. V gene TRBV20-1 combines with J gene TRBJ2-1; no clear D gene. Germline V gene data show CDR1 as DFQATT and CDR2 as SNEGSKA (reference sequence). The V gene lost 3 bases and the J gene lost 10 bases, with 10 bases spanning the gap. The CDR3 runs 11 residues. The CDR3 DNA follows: TGCAGTGCTAGGGCTCCTAGAGAGCAGTTCTTC. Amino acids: CSARAPREQFF.